This T cell receptor (beta chain) emerged from a study of OX40 agonist ivuxolimab in advanced cancers. This clone was picked up a small number of times. Sequencing used immunoSEQ multiplex PCR; TCRdb keeps in-frame clones, though not all of them. The sample shows about 76,000 clones, 80% to 90% of them seen only once. With 4 bases clipped from V and 3 bases from J, the junction kept 7 bases outside the gene matches. This CDR3 has 16 amino acids. CDR1 and CDR2 (germline): SGHDN, FVKESK. This TCR was sampled from an adult with an advanced solid tumor such as melanoma, head and neck, liver or kidney cancer. Specimen: CD4+ or CD8+ T cells sorted from blood, collected in a trial of the OX40 agonist ivuxolimab. This chain connects TRBV14 to TRBJ1-4; 8 positions match TRBD1. CDR3 sequence (DNA): TGTGCCAGCAGCCTTCTAACGACAGGGGCTAATGAAAAACTGTTTTTT. This gives the protein CASSLLTTGANEKLFF.